Detailed here is one T cell receptor beta chain. Its antigen is not known. Germline lookup yields CDR1 LNHDA and CDR2 SQIVND (reference sequence). The CDR3 totals 15 residues. This sample is part of a study of T cells expressing NK-cell markers. A 5'RACE template switching approach incorporating UMIs was used to make TCR beta cDNA. Each CDR3 protein gets one entry in TCRdb, which reprocessed the 5' RACE reads and gives no DNA. The table gives a few hundred thousand distinct CDR3 sequences; the top ten clones make up around 5.3% of it. Study-level points and caveats: As a fraction of CD8+ T cells, dominant NKG2C+ clonotypes reached about 1.0-8% in roughly 6 donors.

Source material: blood T cells: a sorted CD56 or NKG2C T cell subset, CD4+ or CD8+ T cells, or bulk PBMC T cells (not recorded which). This receptor was obtained from a man aged 18 to 69 in good health. This rearrangement joins TRBV19 to TRBJ2-1; TCRdb's D call of TRBD1 is untestable without DNA. The CDR3 sequence: CASRRTGGAGNEQFF.